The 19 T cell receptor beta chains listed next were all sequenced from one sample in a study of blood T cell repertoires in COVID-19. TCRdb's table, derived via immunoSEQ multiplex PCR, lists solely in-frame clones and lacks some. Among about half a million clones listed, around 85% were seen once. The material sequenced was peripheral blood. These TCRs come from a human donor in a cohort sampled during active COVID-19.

The CDR3 loop is CASSYSSTEAFF. The CDR3 nucleotides read TGTGCCAGCAGTTACTCGAGCACTGAAGCTTTCTTT. V and J are TRBV6-2 or TRBV6-3 and TRBJ1-1; D is unclear. There are 12 residues in the CDR3. Germline V gene lookup returns CDR1 MNHEY and CDR2 SVGEGT. V was shortened by 0 bases and J by 4 bases, with 3 bases between the two germline ends.

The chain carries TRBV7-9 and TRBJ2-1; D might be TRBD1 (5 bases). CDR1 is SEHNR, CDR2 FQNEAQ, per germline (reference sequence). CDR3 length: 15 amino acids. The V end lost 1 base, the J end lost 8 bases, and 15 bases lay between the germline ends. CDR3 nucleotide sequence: TGTGCCAGCAGCTTAGTCGGACAACCTGGGCATGAGCAGTTCTTC. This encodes CASSLVGQPGHEQFF.

The CDR3 loop is CASRPRLAGGYEQYF. The CDR3 region has the DNA TGTGCCAGCAGACCCAGACTAGCGGGGGGCTACGAGCAGTACTTC. The rearrangement joins TRBV6-5 to TRBJ2-7; 13 nucleotides match TRBD2. With V trimmed by 6 bases and J by 3 bases, 5 bases remained unmatched. The CDR3 consists of 15 residues. Per germline, CDR1 MNHEY and CDR2 SVGAGI.

The CDR3 protein is CASSQGRTQYEQYF. CDR3 sequence (DNA): TGTGCCAGCAGCCAAGGACGGACACAATACGAGCAGTACTTC. This chain uses TRBV3-1 (or the pseudogene TRBV3-2) with TRBJ2-7; TRBD1 might be the D (5 bases). The CDR3 consists of 14 residues. From germline, CDR1 is LGHDT and CDR2 YNNKEL (reference sequence). V was cut by 1 base and J by 4 bases, with 11 bases left in between.

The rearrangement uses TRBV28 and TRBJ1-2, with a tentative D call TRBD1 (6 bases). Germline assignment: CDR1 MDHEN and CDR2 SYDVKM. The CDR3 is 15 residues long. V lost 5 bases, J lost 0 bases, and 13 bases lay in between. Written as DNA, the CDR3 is TGTGCCAGCAGTGCGCGGACAGCGACTAACTATGGCTACACCTTC. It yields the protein CASSARTATNYGYTF.

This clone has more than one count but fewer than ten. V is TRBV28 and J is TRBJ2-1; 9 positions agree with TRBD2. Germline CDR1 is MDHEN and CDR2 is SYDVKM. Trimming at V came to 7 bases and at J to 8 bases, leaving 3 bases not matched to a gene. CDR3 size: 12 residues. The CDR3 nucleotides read TGTGCCAGCACCGGGACTAGCTATGAGCAGTTCTTC. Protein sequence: CASTGTSYEQFF.

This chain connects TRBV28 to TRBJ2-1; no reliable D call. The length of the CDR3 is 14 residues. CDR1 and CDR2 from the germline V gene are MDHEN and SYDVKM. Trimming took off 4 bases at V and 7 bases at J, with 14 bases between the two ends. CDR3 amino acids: CASSWAQADNEQFF. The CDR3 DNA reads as TGTGCCAGCAGTTGGGCCCAGGCCGATAATGAGCAGTTCTTC.

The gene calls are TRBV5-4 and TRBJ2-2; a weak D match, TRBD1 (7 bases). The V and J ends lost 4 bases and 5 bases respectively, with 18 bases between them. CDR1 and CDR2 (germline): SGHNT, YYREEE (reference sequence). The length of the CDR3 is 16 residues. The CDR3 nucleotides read TGTGCCAGCAGCCTCAGGGGGGATCCCCGTACCGGGGAGCTGTTTTTT. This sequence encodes CASSLRGDPRTGELFF. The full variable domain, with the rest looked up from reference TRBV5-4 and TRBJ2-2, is ETGVTQSPTHLIKTRGQQVTLRCSSQSGHNTVSWYQQALGQGPQFIFQYYREEENGRGNFPPRFSGLQFPNYSSELNVNALELDDSALYLCASSLRGDPRTGELFFGEGSRLTVL.

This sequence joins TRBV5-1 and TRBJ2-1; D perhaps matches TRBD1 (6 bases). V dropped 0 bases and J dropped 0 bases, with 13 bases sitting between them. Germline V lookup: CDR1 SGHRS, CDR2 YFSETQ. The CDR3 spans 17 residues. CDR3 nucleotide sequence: TGCGCCAGCAGCTTGGTAGGTACAGGGAGCTCCTACAATGAGCAGTTCTTC. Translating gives CASSLVGTGSSYNEQFF. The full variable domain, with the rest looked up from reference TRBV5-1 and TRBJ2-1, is KAGVTQTPRYLIKTRGQQVTLSCSPISGHRSVSWYQQTPGQGLQFLFEYFSETQRNKGNFPGRFSGRQFSNSRSEMNVSTLELGDSALYLCASSLVGTGSSYNEQFFGPGTRLTVL.

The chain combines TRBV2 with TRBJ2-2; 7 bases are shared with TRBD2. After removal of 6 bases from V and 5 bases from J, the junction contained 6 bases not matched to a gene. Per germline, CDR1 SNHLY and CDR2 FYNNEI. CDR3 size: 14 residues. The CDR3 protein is CASSRLAGTGELFF. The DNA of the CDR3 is TGTGCCAGCAGCCGACTAGCTGGGACCGGGGAGCTGTTTTTT.

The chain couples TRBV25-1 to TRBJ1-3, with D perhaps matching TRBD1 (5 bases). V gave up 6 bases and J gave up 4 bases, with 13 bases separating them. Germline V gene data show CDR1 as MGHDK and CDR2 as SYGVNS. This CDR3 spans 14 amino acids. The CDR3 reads CASSEARAGNTIYF. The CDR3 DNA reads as TGTGCCAGCAGCGAGGCCAGGGCCGGAAACACCATATATTTT.

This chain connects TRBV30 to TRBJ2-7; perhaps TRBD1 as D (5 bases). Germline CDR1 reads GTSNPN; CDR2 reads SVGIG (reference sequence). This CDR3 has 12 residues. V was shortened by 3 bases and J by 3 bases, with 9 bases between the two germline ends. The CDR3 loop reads CAWSADSYEQYF. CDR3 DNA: TGTGCCTGGAGCGCCGACAGCTACGAGCAGTACTTC.

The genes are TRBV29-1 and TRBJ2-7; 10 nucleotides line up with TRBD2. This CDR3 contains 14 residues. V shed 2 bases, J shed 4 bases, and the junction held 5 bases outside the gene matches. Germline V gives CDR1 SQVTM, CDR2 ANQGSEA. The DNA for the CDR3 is TGCAGCGTTGAACTAGCGGGAGCGTTGTACGAGCAGTACTTC. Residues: CSVELAGALYEQYF.

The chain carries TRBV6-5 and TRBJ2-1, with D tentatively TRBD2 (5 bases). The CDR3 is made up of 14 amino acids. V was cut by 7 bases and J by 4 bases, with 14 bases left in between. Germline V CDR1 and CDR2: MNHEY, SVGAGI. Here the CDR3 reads CASNVAGVYNEQFF. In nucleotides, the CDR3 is TGTGCCAGCAACGTTGCGGGTGTTTACAATGAGCAGTTCTTC.

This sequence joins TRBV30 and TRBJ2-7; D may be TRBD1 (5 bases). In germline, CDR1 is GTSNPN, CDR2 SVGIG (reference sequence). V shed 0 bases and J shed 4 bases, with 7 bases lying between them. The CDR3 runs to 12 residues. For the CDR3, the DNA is TGTGCCTGGAGTGTACAGGAATACGAGCAGTACTTC. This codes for CAWSVQEYEQYF.

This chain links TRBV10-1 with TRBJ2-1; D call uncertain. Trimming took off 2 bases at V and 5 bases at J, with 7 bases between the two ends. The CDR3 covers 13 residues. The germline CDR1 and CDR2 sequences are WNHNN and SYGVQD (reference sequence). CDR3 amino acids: CASSEAENNEQFF. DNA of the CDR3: TGCGCCAGCAGTGAGGCGGAAAACAATGAGCAGTTCTTC.

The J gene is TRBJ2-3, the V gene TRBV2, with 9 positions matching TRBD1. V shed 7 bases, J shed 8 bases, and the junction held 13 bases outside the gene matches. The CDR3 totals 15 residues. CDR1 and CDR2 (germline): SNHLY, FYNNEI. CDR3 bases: TGTGCCAGCATTTTTTCATGGGACAGGGCCTCTACGCAGTATTTT. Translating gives CASIFSWDRASTQYF.

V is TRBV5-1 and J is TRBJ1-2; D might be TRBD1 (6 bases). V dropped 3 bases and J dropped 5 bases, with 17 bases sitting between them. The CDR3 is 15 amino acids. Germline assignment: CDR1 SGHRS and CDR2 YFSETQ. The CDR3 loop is CASSSRQGRGYGYTF. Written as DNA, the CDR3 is TGCGCCAGCAGCTCCCGCCAGGGCAGGGGTTATGGCTACACCTTC.

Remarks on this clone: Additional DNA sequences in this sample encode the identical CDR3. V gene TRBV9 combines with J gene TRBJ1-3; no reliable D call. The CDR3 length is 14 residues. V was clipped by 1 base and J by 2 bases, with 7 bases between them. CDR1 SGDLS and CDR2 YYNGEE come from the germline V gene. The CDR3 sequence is CASSVTGAGNTIYF. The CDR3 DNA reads TGTGCCAGCAGCGTAACCGGGGCTGGAAACACCATATATTTT.